The following is a TCR beta chain sequence with its context. CD4+ cell separation produced CD45RA+ naive and CD45RA-negative memory subsets. Assay: immunoSEQ multiplex PCR; the TCRdb copy retains only in-frame clones and omits some. The sample yields roughly 1,000,000 clones, around three quarters seen once. The data are from a study of shared clonotypes between healthy human individuals. The sequencing input was memory CD4+ T cells from PBMCs. Subset meaning: CD45RA-negative fraction. The sequence came from a man younger than 35 in good health. Some clones in this sample may be carry-over from other donors' samples.

In nucleotides, the CDR3 is TGCGCCAGCAGCCCAGAAACAGGGGGCATTGGCTCCTACGAGCAGTACTTC. Residues: CASSPETGGIGSYEQYF. The V call is TRBV4-1, the J call TRBJ2-7; TRBD1 matches at 9 bases. CDR1 and CDR2 from the germline V gene are MGHRA and YSYEKL. The V gene end was trimmed by 4 bases and the J gene end by 0 bases; junction bases not matched to a gene: 10. The CDR3 length is 17 residues.